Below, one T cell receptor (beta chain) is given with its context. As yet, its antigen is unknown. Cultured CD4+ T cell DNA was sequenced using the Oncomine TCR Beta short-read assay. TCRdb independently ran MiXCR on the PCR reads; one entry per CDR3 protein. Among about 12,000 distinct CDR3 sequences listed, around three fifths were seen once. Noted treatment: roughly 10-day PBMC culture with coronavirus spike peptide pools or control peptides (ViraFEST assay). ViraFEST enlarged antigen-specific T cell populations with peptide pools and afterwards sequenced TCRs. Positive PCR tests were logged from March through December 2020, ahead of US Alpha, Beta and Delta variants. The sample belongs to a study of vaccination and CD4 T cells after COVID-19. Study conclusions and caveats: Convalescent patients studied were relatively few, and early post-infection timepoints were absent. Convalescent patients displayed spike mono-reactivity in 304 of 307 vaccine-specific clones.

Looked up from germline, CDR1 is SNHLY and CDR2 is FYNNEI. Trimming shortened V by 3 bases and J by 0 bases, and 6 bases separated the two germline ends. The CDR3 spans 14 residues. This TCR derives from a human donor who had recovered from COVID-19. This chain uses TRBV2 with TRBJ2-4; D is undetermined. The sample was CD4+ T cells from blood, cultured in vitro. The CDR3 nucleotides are TGTGCCAGCAGTGAGAGCACAGCCAAAAACATTCAGTACTTC. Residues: CASSESTAKNIQYF.